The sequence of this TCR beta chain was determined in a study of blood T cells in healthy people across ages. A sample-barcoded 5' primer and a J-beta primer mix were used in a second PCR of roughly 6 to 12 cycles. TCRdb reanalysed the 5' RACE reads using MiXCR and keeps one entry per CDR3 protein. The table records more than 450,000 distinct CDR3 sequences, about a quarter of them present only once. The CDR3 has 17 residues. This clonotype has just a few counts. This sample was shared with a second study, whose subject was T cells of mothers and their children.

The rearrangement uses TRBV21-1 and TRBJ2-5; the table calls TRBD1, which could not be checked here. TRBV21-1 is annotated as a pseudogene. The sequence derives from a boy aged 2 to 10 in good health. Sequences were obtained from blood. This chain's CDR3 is CASSKIPATGLQETQYF. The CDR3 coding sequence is TGTGCCAGCAGCAAGATCCCCGCGACAGGGCTCCAAGAGACCCAGTACTTC.